These T cell receptor beta chains were read from a single sample in a study of identical twins. From the 5' RACE reads, TCRdb called clonotypes with MiXCR, one entry per CDR3 protein. Among 500,000 to 700,000 distinct CDR3 sequences listed, under 8.5% were seen once. Another study also made use of these data, one on yellow fever vaccine responses in identical twins.

Sequenced material: PBMCs. The receptor source for this set is a woman under 30 in good health. Each CDR3 is given without its conserved first and last residue. Fields, in order: D gene, V gene, CDR3 protein. A D gene is named only where the DNA matches it firmly.

. TRBV28 ASSFSSYEQY
. TRBV7-9 ASSPGQLSSTDTQY
. TRBV24-1 ATSEVNGDTQY
. TRBV10-3 ATRGGGAKLFEQY
TRBD1 TRBV20-1 SAGTGRTEAF
. TRBV20-1 SAKTAGANVLT
. TRBV5-1 ACSLLMSAQETQY
. TRBV20-1 SARQYTEAF
. TRBV20-1 SATLQGIRNQPQH
. TRBV11-2 ASSLDGITDTQY
TRBD2 TRBV5-1 ASSLAGAGDPFSYNEQF
TRBD2 TRBV6-2/TRBV6-3 ASRSGTTGDTQY
. TRBV5-6 ASSRKDFTQETQY
. TRBV5-1 ASSNGQTGGTGELF
. TRBV12-3/TRBV12-4 ASSPLIGGTDTQY
TRBD2 TRBV6-1 ASSEAASGGRELF
. TRBV18 ASSIPGHYSYNEQF
. TRBV7-8 ASSPHGSPSSYEQY
. TRBV10-3 ASHGGGTSYEQY
TRBD1 TRBV2 ASSEWPWDRGGGSNQPQH
. TRBV20-1 SAREERETQY
TRBD2 TRBV14 ASSQDRTSGRFETQY
TRBD1 TRBV7-2 ASSSDRGRQETQY
. TRBV29-1 SARMGDLNEQF
. TRBV2 ASSGGVRYNEQF
. TRBV3-1 ASTPPKEDTQY
TRBD2 TRBV5-1 ASSFSFGGTSYGAHNEQF
TRBD2 TRBV14 ASSQAVWRLACYEQY
. TRBV9 ASSPEGEAF